The TCR beta chain under discussion was sequenced for a study of graft-versus-host responses after intestinal transplantation (TCRdb year 2021). Turning to the overall study: The transplants that recipients received were multivisceral, liver-intestinal, or isolated intestinal. To identify alloreactive clones, pre-transplant mixed lymphocyte reaction products were sequenced and then compared with unstimulated pre-transplant donor and recipient T cells. Anti-thymocyte globulin induction was given to all recipients, followed by maintenance tacrolimus and steroids for approximately 3 years. Donor T cell macrochimerism was defined as a peak of at least 4% donor T cells among recipient peripheral blood mononuclear cells. Bulk TCR-beta CDR3 sequencing was used to track graft-versus-host and host-versus-graft alloreactive T cell clones in the graft, circulation and bone marrow after intestinal transplantation. Rather than going through the commercial service, samples from three later patients were sequenced in-house on an Illumina MiSeq and processed with MiXCR. The cohort enrolled 20 to 25 intestinal transplant recipients, one of whom was a retransplant, and 3 patients without pretransplant specimens were excluded.

The protocol used for the library was the immunoSEQ multiplex PCR assay. For most patients, genomic DNA was isolated using the Qiagen DNeasy Blood and Tissue Kit and was shipped frozen to Adaptive Biotechnologies for TCR sequencing. High-throughput TCR-beta CDR3 sequencing of genomic DNA from most patients was performed by Adaptive Biotechnologies. The authors' pipeline ran thus. TCR sequencing data for approximately 19 patients were retrieved from Adaptive's ImmunoSEQ software; three other patients were processed with MiXCR and VDJtools. CD4 versus CD8 sorting errors were corrected by removing sequences found in both subsets at a frequency ratio below 5:1. CDR3 nucleotide sequences shared between donor and recipient were removed because their origin could not be assigned. Alloreactive clones required at least 2-fold expansion over unstimulated cells and minimum CFSE-low frequency of 0.002% (template counts) or 0.001% (read counts). Mappable clones were those detected in sequenced pre-transplant spleen, lymph node, or MLR CFSE-low populations of the donor or recipient. The cumulative frequency of alloreactive clones was calculated as a percentage of all sequences, weighted by copy number. Imported from immuneACCESS, the table was reduced by TCRdb to in-frame sequences with V and J called. These copies leave out some clones; in studies compared against another copy, an unresolved V gene accounts for under half, and the cause of the remainder is not known. Clone size and V and J calls were adopted from that table, with D and trimming inferred from the DNA. A total of about 99,000 clones appear in this sample, 93% of them only once. The ten largest clones add up to 1.2% of the sample.

The study at large found these results: GvH clones were detected in recipient bone marrow, and some of these GvH clones were observed earlier in ileal mucosa or blood, consistent with an intestinal mucosal origin. Patients with donor T cell macrochimerism had high GvH to HvG T cell clonal ratios in their allografts. Conclusions were limited by the relatively low number and heterogeneity of intestinal transplant patients. Peak levels of circulating GvH clones were associated with declines in HvG clones early after transplant.

V is cut by 2 bases and J by 3 bases, and the space between the germline ends is 5 bases. For CDR1 and CDR2, the germline V gene lists SGHVS and FQNEAQ. Measured from the cysteine to the phenylalanine, the CDR3 is 13 residues long. Only the CDR3 DNA stays, 39 bases, in frame from base 1. Comment on this clone: It lacks a known antigen. Nothing much larger sits one base from this clone, and base qualities are not available.

The sample's time point, from its label and the paper: cells obtained before transplantation from donor or recipient. CD3+CD4+ and CD3+CD8+ populations were FACS-sorted from unstimulated pre-transplant donor and recipient cells taken from spleen or lymph nodes. The TCR sequence derives from a human donor who received an intestinal transplant. Recombination connected TRBV7-8 to TRBJ1-3, with no confident D gene call. The specimen was unstimulated CD8+ T cells sorted from spleen or lymph node cells, collected before intestinal transplant. Read as DNA, the sequence is TGTGCCAGCAGCTTACCGAGTGGAAACACCATATATTTT. Translated, it gives CASSLPSGNTIYF.